A single count supports the clone carrying this T cell receptor (beta chain). Its antigen remains unidentified. With 60 Vbeta and 13 Jbeta primers, the PCR was carried out. Sequenced by immunoSEQ multiplex PCR; TCRdb stores in-frame clones only, minus some. The repertoire holds approximately 200,000 clones, with around 79% as singletons. These data belong to a study of cytomegalovirus exposure and HLA in healthy donors. Points from the study as a whole: HLA allele associations emerged for around 15,000 TCR beta sequences in a later analysis, at 0.05 false discovery rate. Productive status was seen about 87% or about 30% of the time for most TCR beta V segments in an earlier analysis.

Donors sampled were nominally healthy, though unrecorded immune exposures were likely. The CDR3 has 15 amino acids. CDR1 is SGHTA, CDR2 FQGNSA, per germline. The ends lost 3 bases at V and 8 bases at J; junction bases unmatched: 5. V is TRBV7-2 and J is TRBJ2-1, with 12 bases lining up with TRBD1. Sequencing input: PBMCs. This sequence was found in a woman between 18 and 30 years old in good health and CMV-seronegative. The CDR3 nucleotides read TGTGCCAGCAGCTTCCGGGACAGGGGGCGCCATGAGCAGTTCTTC. This gives the protein CASSFRDRGRHEQFF.